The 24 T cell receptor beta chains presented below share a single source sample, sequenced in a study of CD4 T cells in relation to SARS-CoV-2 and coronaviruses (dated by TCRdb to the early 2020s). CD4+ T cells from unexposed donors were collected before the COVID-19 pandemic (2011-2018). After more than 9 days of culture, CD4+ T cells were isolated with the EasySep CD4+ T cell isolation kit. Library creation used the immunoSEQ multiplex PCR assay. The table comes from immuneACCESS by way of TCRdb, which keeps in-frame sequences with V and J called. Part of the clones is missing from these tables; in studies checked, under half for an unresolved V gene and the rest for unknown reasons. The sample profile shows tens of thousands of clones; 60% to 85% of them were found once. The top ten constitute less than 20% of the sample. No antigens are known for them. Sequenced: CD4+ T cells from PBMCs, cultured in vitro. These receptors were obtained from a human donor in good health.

The CDR3 DNA reads TGTGCCAGCAGTCGAGACAGGGTCGAGTCACCCCTCCACTTT. Amino acid sequence: CASSRDRVESPLHF. V is TRBV6-5 and J is TRBJ1-6, with 7 bases matching TRBD1. CDR1 and CDR2 from the germline V gene are MNHEY and SVGAGI. The junction had 8 bases not matched to a gene; V was cut back by 5 bases and J by 10 bases. The CDR3 consists of 14 residues.

The CDR3 spells CASSARTSGSRDEQFF. CDR3 nucleotides: TGTGCCAGCAGCGCTCGGACTAGCGGGAGTAGGGATGAGCAGTTCTTC. The chain carries TRBV7-8 and TRBJ2-1, with 13 nucleotides matching TRBD2. Trimming removed 5 bases from V and 8 bases from J; junction bases left unmatched: 9. This CDR3 comprises 16 residues. Germline V gene data show CDR1 as SGHVS and CDR2 as FQNEAQ.

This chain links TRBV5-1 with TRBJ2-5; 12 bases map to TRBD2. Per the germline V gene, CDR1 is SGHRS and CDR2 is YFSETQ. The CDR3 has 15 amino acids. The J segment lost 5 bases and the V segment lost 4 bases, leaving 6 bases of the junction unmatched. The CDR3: CASSPGLAGVETQYF. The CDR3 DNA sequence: TGCGCCAGCAGCCCGGGACTAGCGGGTGTGGAGACCCAGTACTTC.

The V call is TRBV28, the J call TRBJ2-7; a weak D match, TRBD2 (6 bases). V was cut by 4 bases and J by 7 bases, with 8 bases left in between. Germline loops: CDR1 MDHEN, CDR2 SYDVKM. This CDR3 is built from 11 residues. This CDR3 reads CASSYAGEQYF. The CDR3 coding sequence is TGTGCCAGCAGTTATGCGGGGGAGCAGTACTTC.

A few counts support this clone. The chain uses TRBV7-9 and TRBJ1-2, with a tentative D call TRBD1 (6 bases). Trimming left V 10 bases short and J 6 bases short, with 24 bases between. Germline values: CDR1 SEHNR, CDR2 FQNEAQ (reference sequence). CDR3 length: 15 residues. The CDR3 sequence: CATTAYRGAGNGYTF. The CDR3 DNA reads TGTGCCACCACAGCTTACCGGGGGGCAGGGAATGGCTACACCTTC.

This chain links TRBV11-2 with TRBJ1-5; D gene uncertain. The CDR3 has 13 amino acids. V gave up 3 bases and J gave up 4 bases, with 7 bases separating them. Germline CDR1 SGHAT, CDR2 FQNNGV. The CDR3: CASSFWENQPQHF. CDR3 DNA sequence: TGTGCCAGCAGCTTTTGGGAGAATCAGCCCCAGCATTTT.

The CDR3 sequence: CASRTAGGLNEKLFF. The CDR3 DNA reads as TGTGCCAGCAGGACTGCCGGGGGTCTTAATGAAAAACTGTTTTTT. The rearrangement uses TRBV27 and TRBJ1-4, with a tentative D call TRBD1 (5 bases). V was trimmed by 6 bases and J by 4 bases, leaving 15 bases between them. The CDR3 length is 15 residues. CDR1 and CDR2 from the germline V gene are MNHEY and SMNVEV (reference sequence).

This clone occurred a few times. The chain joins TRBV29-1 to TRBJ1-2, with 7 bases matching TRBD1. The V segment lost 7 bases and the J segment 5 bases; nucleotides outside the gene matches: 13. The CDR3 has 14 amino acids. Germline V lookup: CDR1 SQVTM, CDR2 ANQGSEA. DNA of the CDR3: TGCAGCGCCCAGACAGGGCTGCTAGATTATGGCTACACCTTC. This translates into CSAQTGLLDYGYTF.

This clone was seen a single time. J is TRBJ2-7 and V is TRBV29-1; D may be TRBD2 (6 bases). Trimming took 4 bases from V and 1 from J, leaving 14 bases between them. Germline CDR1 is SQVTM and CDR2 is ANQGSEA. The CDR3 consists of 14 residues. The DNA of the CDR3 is TGCAGCGTTGCTACGGGGACTGGTTCCTACGAGCAGTACTTC. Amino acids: CSVATGTGSYEQYF.

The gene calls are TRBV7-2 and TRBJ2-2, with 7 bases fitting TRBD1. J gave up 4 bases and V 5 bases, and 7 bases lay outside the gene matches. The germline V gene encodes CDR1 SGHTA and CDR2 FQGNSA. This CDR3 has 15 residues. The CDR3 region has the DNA TGTGCCAGCAGCCCCCGACAGGGCGGCACCGGGGAGCTGTTTTTT. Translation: CASSPRQGGTGELFF.

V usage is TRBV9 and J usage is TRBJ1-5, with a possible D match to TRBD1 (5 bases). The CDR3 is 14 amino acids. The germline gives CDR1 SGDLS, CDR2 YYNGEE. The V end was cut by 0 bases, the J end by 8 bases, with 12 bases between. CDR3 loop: CASSVGTKEEPQHF. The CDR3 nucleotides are TGTGCCAGCAGCGTAGGGACAAAGGAGGAGCCCCAGCATTTT. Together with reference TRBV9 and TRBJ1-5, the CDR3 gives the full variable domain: DSGVTQTPKHLITATGQRVTLRCSPRSGDLSVYWYQQSLDQGLQFLIQYYNGEERAKGNILERFSAQQFPDLHSELNLSSLELGDSALYFCASSVGTKEEPQHFGDGTRLSIL.

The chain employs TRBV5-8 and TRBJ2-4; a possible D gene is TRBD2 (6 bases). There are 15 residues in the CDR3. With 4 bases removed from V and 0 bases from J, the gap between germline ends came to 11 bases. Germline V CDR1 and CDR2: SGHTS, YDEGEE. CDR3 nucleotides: TGTGCCAGCAGCCGGGGGAGCCTAGCCAAAAACATTCAGTACTTC. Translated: CASSRGSLAKNIQYF.

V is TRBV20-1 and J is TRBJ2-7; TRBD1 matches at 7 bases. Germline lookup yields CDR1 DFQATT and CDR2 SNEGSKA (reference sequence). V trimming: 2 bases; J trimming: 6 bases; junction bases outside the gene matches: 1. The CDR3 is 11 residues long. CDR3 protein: CSARYRGEQYF. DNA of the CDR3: TGCAGTGCTAGATACAGGGGCGAGCAGTACTTC.

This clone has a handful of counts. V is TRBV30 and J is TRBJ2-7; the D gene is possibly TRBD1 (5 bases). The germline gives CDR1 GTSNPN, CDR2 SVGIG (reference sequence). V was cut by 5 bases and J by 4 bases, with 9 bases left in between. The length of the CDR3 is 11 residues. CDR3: CAWDRRYEQYF. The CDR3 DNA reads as TGTGCCTGGGACAGACGTTACGAGCAGTACTTC.

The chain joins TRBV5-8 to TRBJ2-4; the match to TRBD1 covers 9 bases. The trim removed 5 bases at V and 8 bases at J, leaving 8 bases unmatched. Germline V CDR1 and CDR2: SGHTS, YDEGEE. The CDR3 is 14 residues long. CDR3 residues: CASRLTGGRDIQYF. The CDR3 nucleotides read TGTGCCAGCAGATTGACAGGGGGTAGGGACATTCAGTACTTC.

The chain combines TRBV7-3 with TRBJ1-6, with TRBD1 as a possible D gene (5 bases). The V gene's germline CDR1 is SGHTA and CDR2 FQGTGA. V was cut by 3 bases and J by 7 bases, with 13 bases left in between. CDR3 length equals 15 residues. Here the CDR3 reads CASSLADHRNSPLHF. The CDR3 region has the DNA TGTGCCAGCAGCTTGGCTGATCACAGGAATTCACCCCTCCACTTT.

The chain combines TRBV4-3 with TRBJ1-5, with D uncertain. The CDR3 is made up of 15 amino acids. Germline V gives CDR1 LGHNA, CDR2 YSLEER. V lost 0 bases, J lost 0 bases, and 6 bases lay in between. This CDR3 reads CASSQDWDSNQPQHF. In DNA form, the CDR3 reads TGCGCCAGCAGCCAAGATTGGGATAGCAATCAGCCCCAGCATTTT.

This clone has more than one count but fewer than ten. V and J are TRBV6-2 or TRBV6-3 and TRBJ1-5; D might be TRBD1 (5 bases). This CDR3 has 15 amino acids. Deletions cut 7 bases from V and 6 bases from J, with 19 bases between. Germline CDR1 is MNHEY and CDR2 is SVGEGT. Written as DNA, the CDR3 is TGTGCCAGCACCCCAGGGCAGTGGGTTGCTCAGCCCCAGCATTTT. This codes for CASTPGQWVAQPQHF.

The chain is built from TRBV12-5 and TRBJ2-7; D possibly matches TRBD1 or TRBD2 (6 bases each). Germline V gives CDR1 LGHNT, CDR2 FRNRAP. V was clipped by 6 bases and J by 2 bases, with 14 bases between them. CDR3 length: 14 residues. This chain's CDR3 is CASGPEGGPYEQYF. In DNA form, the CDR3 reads TGTGCTAGTGGCCCCGAGGGGGGCCCCTACGAGCAGTACTTC.

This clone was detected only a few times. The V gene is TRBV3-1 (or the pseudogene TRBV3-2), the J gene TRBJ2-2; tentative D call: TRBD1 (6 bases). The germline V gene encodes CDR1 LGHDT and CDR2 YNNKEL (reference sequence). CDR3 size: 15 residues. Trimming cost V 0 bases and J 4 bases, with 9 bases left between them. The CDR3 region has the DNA TGTGCCAGCAGCCAAGATGGGGGCAGCACCGGGGAGCTGTTTTTT. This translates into CASSQDGGSTGELFF.

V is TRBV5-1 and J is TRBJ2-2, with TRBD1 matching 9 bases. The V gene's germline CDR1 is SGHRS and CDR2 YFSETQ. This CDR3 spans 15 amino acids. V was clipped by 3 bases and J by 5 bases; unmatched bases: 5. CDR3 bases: TGCGCCAGCAGCTCTGGACAGGGGATAACCGGGGAGCTGTTTTTT. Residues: CASSSGQGITGELFF. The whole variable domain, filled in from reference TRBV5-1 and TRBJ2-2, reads KAGVTQTPRYLIKTRGQQVTLSCSPISGHRSVSWYQQTPGQGLQFLFEYFSETQRNKGNFPGRFSGRQFSNSRSEMNVSTLELGDSALYLCASSSGQGITGELFFGEGSRLTVL.

This CDR3 is CASSLGQGFDEQFF. CDR3 nucleotides: TGTGCCAGCAGCTTGGGACAGGGTTTCGATGAGCAGTTCTTC. This chain joins TRBV7-3 and TRBJ2-1; 9 bases agree with TRBD1. J was trimmed by 8 bases and V by 3 bases; bases with no gene match: 5. The CDR3 spans 14 residues. Germline loops: CDR1 SGHTA, CDR2 FQGTGA.

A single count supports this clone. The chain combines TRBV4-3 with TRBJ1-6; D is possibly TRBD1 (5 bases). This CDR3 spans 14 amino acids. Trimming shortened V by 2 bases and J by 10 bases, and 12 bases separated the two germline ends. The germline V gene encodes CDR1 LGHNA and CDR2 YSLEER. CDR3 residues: CASSQTRQYSPLHF. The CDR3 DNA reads TGCGCCAGCAGCCAAACCCGACAGTACTCACCCCTCCACTTT.

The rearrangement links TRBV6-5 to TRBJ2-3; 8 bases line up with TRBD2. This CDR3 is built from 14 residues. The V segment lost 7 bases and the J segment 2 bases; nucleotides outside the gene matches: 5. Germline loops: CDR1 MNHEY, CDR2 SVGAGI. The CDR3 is CASIGGGNTDTQYF. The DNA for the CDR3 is TGTGCCAGCATCGGCGGGGGGAACACAGATACGCAGTATTTT.